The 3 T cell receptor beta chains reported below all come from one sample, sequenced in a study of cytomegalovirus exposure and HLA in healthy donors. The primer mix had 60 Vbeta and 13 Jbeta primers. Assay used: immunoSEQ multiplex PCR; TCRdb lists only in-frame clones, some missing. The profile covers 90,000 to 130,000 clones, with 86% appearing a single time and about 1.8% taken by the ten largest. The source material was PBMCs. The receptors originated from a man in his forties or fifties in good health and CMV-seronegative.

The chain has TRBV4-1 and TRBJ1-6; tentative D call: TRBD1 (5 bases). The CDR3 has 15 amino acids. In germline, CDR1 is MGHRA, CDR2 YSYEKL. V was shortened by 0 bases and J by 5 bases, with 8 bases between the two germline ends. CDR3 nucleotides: TGCGCCAGCAGCCAAGAACCGGGGGATAATTCACCCCTCCACTTT. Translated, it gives CASSQEPGDNSPLHF.

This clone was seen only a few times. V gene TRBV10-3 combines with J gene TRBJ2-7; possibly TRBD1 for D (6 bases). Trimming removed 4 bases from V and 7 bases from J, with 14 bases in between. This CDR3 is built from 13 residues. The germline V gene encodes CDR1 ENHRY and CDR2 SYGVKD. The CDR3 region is CAISGLQGGEQYF. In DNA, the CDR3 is TGTGCCATCAGTGGGTTACAGGGTGGGGAGCAGTACTTC.

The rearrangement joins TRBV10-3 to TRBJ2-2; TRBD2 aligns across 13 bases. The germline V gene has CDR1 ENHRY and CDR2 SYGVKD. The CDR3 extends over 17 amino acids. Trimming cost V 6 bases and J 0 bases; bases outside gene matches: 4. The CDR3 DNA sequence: TGTGCCATCAGCGGACTAGCGGGGGAACCGAACACCGGGGAGCTGTTTTTT. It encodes CAISGLAGEPNTGELFF.